These T cell receptor beta chains were read from a single sample in a study of cytomegalovirus exposure and HLA in healthy donors. Some clones are missing from TCRdb's copy, which holds only in-frame ones; the method was immunoSEQ multiplex PCR. The sample has approximately 39,000 clones; over 80% are singletons. Sequencing used PBMCs. These receptors were collected from a young man in good health and CMV-seronegative. The CDR3 runs from the conserved cysteine through the conserved F or W. Each record gives: V gene, J gene, clone size, D gene, CDR3 length, CDR3 protein, CDR3 DNA. D genes are given only for firm matches. Size values are once, few and many counts, or a class for expanded clones, and some rows have none.

>TRBV7-8|TRBJ2-1|.|.|14
CASSLIDRGSEQFF
TGTGCCAGCAGCTTGATTGATCGGGGGTCTGAGCAGTTCTTC
>TRBV5-1|TRBJ2-1|once|.|13
CASSSSWAGEQFF
TGCGCCAGCAGCTCGTCCTGGGCAGGTGAGCAGTTCTTC
>TRBV30|TRBJ1-1|.|.|13
CAWSITSNTEAFF
TGTGCCTGGAGTATTACATCGAACACTGAAGCTTTCTTT
>TRBV27|TRBJ2-1|.|TRBD2|15
CASSSSGDTYNEQFF
TGTGCCAGCAGTTCTAGCGGGGATACCTACAATGAGCAGTTCTTC
>TRBV30|TRBJ1-2|.|TRBD1|12
CAWDRDSWGYTF
TGTGCCTGGGATCGGGACAGTTGGGGCTACACCTTC
>TRBV7-7|TRBJ1-3|.|.|16
CASSLWTAHSGNTIYF
TGTGCTAGCAGCTTGTGGACAGCCCACTCTGGAAACACCATATATTTT
>TRBV6-1|TRBJ1-1|.|TRBD1|13
CASRDRGLTEAFF
TGTGCCAGCAGGGACAGGGGGTTAACTGAAGCTTTCTTT
>TRBV30|TRBJ2-3|.|TRBD2|16
CAWSGSPSGGADTQYF
TGTGCCTGGAGTGGAAGCCCCAGCGGGGGGGCAGATACGCAGTATTTT
>TRBV28|TRBJ2-7|.|TRBD1|14
CASSLRQGNYEQYF
TGTGCCAGCAGTTTACGACAGGGAAACTACGAGCAGTACTTC
>TRBV30|TRBJ1-2|.|.|12
CAWNQKGDGYTF
TGTGCCTGGAACCAAAAGGGGGATGGCTACACCTTC
>TRBV7-3|TRBJ1-3|.|TRBD1|15
CASSSQGQSGNTIYF
TGTGCCAGCAGCTCCCAGGGACAGTCTGGAAACACCATATATTTT
>TRBV13|TRBJ2-5|once|TRBD2|14
CASSLAGGQETQYF
TGTGCCAGCAGCTTAGCGGGAGGGCAGGAGACCCAGTACTTC
>TRBV6-5|TRBJ1-2|.|TRBD1|14
CASSYRGLNYGYTF
TGTGCCAGCAGTTACAGGGGGCTGAACTATGGCTACACCTTC
>TRBV7-7|TRBJ2-3|.|TRBD2|18
CASSLGTSGGASTDTQYF
TGTGCTAGCAGCCTTGGGACTAGCGGGGGGGCTAGCACAGATACGCAGTATTTT
>TRBV5-1|TRBJ2-3|once|.|15
CASKTGVGGTDTQYF
TGCGCCAGCAAAACTGGGGTCGGGGGCACAGATACGCAGTATTTT
>TRBV27|TRBJ1-6|.|.|13
CASSPVNNSPLHF
TGTGCCAGCAGCCCGGTAAATAATTCACCCCTCCACTTT
>TRBV7-3|TRBJ2-5|.|TRBD2|15
CASSPQTSSVETQYF
TGTGCCAGCAGCCCCCAGACTAGCTCAGTGGAGACCCAGTACTTC
>TRBV11-2|TRBJ2-7|.|.|15
CASSRTPDGFYEQYF
TGTGCCAGCAGCCGGACACCCGATGGATTCTACGAGCAGTACTTC
>TRBV5-1|TRBJ1-6|.|.|15
CASSLPRGTDSPLHF
TGCGCCAGCAGCTTGCCTCGGGGGACTGATTCACCCCTCCACTTT
>TRBV15|TRBJ2-4|.|TRBD1|16
CATSQWPPGGYNIQYF
TGTGCCACCAGCCAATGGCCCCCAGGGGGATACAACATTCAGTACTTC
>TRBV18|TRBJ1-1|.|TRBD1|15
CASSRLQGARTEAFF
TGTGCCAGCTCAAGATTACAGGGGGCTCGGACTGAAGCTTTCTTT
>TRBV5-5|TRBJ1-3|.|.|15
CASSLFSSSGNTIYF
TGTGCCAGCAGCTTGTTCTCGAGCTCTGGAAACACCATATATTTT
>TRBV5-1|TRBJ1-1|.|.|14
CASSQLGRNTEAFF
TGCGCCAGCAGCCAACTCGGTCGGAACACTGAAGCTTTCTTT
>TRBV4-1|TRBJ2-5|.|.|16
CASSQGRGGGIETQYF
TGCGCCAGCAGCCAAGGGAGGGGCGGAGGGATTGAGACCCAGTACTTC
>TRBV27|TRBJ1-5|.|TRBD1|15
CASSFGLQGNQPQHF
TGTGCCAGCAGTTTTGGGTTACAGGGGAATCAGCCCCAGCATTTT
>TRBV19|TRBJ2-7|.|TRBD1|13
CASKDRVSYEQYF
TGTGCCAGTAAGGACAGGGTCTCCTACGAGCAGTACTTC
>TRBV5-1|TRBJ2-5|.|.|14
CASSPGRKQETQYF
TGCGCCAGCAGCCCCGGGAGAAAACAAGAGACCCAGTACTTC
>TRBV7-9|TRBJ2-1|.|.|13
CASSLGYYNEQFF
TGTGCCAGCAGCTTAGGTTATTACAATGAGCAGTTCTTC
>TRBV7-3|TRBJ2-3|.|TRBD2|14
CASSSGLETDTQYF
TGTGCCAGCAGCTCCGGACTAGAAACAGATACGCAGTATTTT
>TRBV6-1|TRBJ1-4|.|.|14
CASSANLPNEKLFF
TGTGCCAGCAGTGCAAATCTACCCAATGAAAAACTGTTTTTT
>TRBV7-2|TRBJ2-3|.|TRBD2|16
CASSSDGGVFTDTQYF
TGTGCCAGCAGCTCTGACGGGGGGGTGTTCACAGATACGCAGTATTTT
>TRBV6-1|TRBJ2-7|.|.|11
CASSEIYEQYF
TGTGCCAGCAGTGAAATATACGAGCAGTACTTC